The source of this T cell receptor beta chain is a study of T cell responses to AZD1222 COVID-19 vaccine. There are 13 residues in the CDR3. Germline V gives CDR1 LNHDA, CDR2 SQIVND (reference sequence). Trimming pared 5 bases from V and 5 bases from J, leaving 13 bases between. This clone was detected once. The antigen is unknown. Clones were sequenced by immunoSEQ multiplex PCR, and TCRdb holds only the in-frame ones, with some missing. This table has 90,000 to 120,000 clones, 70% to 90% appearing once. Notes on the study in general: The peak T cell response came first, and repertoires were sampled only after it. Spike-specific TCR breadth and depth went up after people got two AZD1222 doses.

This chain joins TRBV19 and TRBJ2-7, with D perhaps TRBD2 (6 bases). This TCR was sampled from an adult who received the AZD1222 COVID-19 vaccine. Source: peripheral blood, taken 28 days after the second AZD1222 dose. The CDR3: CASSPRSGDEQYF. CDR3 coding DNA: TGTGCCAGTAGTCCCCGCTCGGGAGACGAGCAGTACTTC.